Sequencing of this TCR beta chain was carried out in a study of T cells in pancreatic ductal adenocarcinoma. The assay was immunoSEQ multiplex PCR, and TCRdb's table has in-frame clones only and misses some. This table holds over 90,000 clones, over 90% found once. Selected pancreatic ductal adenocarcinoma patients had undergone surgery without neoadjuvant therapy. The sequence came from a human donor with pancreatic ductal adenocarcinoma. The sequenced sample was PBMCs.

CDR3 residues: CASRTEVYHEKLFF. For the CDR3, the DNA is TGTGCCAGCAGGACAGAAGTTTATCATGAAAAACTGTTTTTT. This rearrangement joins TRBV7-9 to TRBJ1-4, with D maybe TRBD1 (5 bases). CDR1 SEHNR and CDR2 FQNEAQ come from the germline V gene (reference sequence). This CDR3 comprises 14 residues. V was trimmed by 6 bases and J by 6 bases, leaving 14 bases between them.